This TCR beta chain appears in the sequencing data of a study of human T cells and chemical hapten exposure. About the research overall: Diphenylcyclopropenone was administered weekly to the scalp of patients throughout the roughly 23-week study. TCR yields per sample varied, mainly owing to small pooled library volume differences.

Attachment of unique molecular identifiers to individual cDNA molecules was performed in the library. TCRdb re-called the RACE reads with MiXCR, one entry per CDR3 protein. The sample shows about 350,000 distinct CDR3 sequences, about 6.3% of them seen only once. The germline CDR1 and CDR2 sequences are SGHAT and FQDESV (reference sequence). The CDR3 contains 14 residues. Trimming stripped 8 bases from V and 2 bases from J, with 13 bases between. The time point here: patch test 2, 6 weeks after DPC sensitization. The treatment denotes: therapeutic diphenylcyclopropenone sensitization with weekly scalp DPC.

The sample was whole blood, taken in connection with sensitization to the hapten diphenylcyclopropenone (DPC). J is TRBJ1-3 and V is TRBV11-1; D not certain. The TCR sequence derives from a woman in her late teens or twenties with alopecia areata. Some clones in this sample may be carry-over from other donors' samples. The CDR3 DNA reads as TGTGCCAGCGCGAACGTAATCCCTGGAAACACCATATATTTT. It specifies CASANVIPGNTIYF.